Presented here are 21 T cell receptor beta chains from one specimen sequenced in a study of cytomegalovirus exposure and HLA in healthy donors. Primers included in the PCR were 60 Vbeta and 13 Jbeta primers. This table comes from immunoSEQ multiplex PCR, and its TCRdb copy is limited to in-frame clones, with some not included. The data hold about 55,000 clones, with approximately 71% observed a single time. Material for sequencing was PBMCs. These receptor sequences come from a middle-aged man in good health and CMV-seropositive.

This sequence joins TRBV30 and TRBJ2-2; possible D gene TRBD1, 6 bases. The V and J ends lost 5 bases and 4 bases respectively, with 14 bases between them. This CDR3 is built from 14 residues. Germline CDR1 and CDR2: GTSNPN and SVGIG (reference sequence). The CDR3 DNA reads as TGTGCCTGGGGACTTACAGGGAGCACCGGGGAGCTGTTTTTT. Translated, it gives CAWGLTGSTGELFF.

This clone was seen a single time. This sequence joins TRBV30 and TRBJ2-2; 10 bases agree with TRBD2. The germline V gene has CDR1 GTSNPN and CDR2 SVGIG (reference sequence). The J segment lost 5 bases and the V segment lost 0 bases, leaving 6 bases of the junction unmatched. This CDR3 is built from 16 residues. The CDR3 nucleotides read TGTGCCTGGAGTGTAGCGGGGGGGCCGGGGACCGGGGAGCTGTTTTTT. It specifies CAWSVAGGPGTGELFF.

V and J are TRBV6-5 and TRBJ1-2; D is uncertain. In germline, CDR1 is MNHEY, CDR2 SVGAGI. The CDR3 loop spans 13 amino acids. The germline V and J ends were trimmed by 6 bases and 3 bases, with 11 bases remaining between them. CDR3 protein: CASRPGFDYGYTF. In DNA form, the CDR3 reads TGTGCCAGCAGGCCAGGTTTCGACTATGGCTACACCTTC.

The chain recombines TRBV9 with TRBJ1-6; D possibly corresponds to TRBD1 (5 bases). The CDR3 length is 15 residues. The germline V gene encodes CDR1 SGDLS and CDR2 YYNGEE. The germline V and J ends were trimmed by 0 bases and 6 bases, with 10 bases remaining between them. The CDR3 spells CASSVVGQGNSPLHF. CDR3 bases: TGTGCCAGCAGCGTAGTTGGGCAGGGTAATTCACCCCTCCACTTT. The full variable domain, its missing parts supplied by reference TRBV9 and TRBJ1-6, is DSGVTQTPKHLITATGQRVTLRCSPRSGDLSVYWYQQSLDQGLQFLIQYYNGEERAKGNILERFSAQQFPDLHSELNLSSLELGDSALYFCASSVVGQGNSPLHFGNGTRLTVT.

There are a few counts of this clone. CDR3 loop: CASSTRTVRDEQYF. CDR3 bases: TGTGCCAGCAGCACCCGGACTGTACGCGACGAGCAGTACTTC. The rearrangement uses TRBV4-2 and TRBJ2-7, with D perhaps matching TRBD2 (5 bases). The CDR3 has 14 residues. Germline values: CDR1 LGHNA, CDR2 YNFKEQ. V gave up 5 bases and J gave up 5 bases, with 16 bases separating them.

The chain combines TRBV6-4 with TRBJ1-2; 10 bases line up with TRBD1. The CDR3 runs to 17 residues. Germline V gives CDR1 MRHNA, CDR2 SNTAGT. The J segment lost 2 bases and the V segment lost 2 bases, leaving 8 bases of the junction unmatched. CDR3 region: CASSDTSTGGQNYGYTF. The CDR3 nucleotides are TGTGCCAGCAGTGACACGTCGACAGGGGGCCAAAACTATGGCTACACCTTC.

The sample holds a few counts of this clone. V and J are TRBV4-2 and TRBJ1-4, with D hard to call. This CDR3 spans 14 amino acids. Trimming removed 3 bases from V and 5 bases from J, with 10 bases in between. Looked up from germline, CDR1 is LGHNA and CDR2 is YNFKEQ. The CDR3 sequence: CASSHGQLNEKLFF. CDR3 in DNA: TGTGCCAGCAGCCATGGGCAGCTCAATGAAAAACTGTTTTTT.

This chain uses TRBV7-2 with TRBJ1-1, with 7 bases matching TRBD1. CDR1 and CDR2 from the germline V gene are SGHTA and FQGNSA. With 5 bases clipped from V and 3 bases from J, the junction kept 18 bases outside the gene matches. The CDR3 covers 18 residues. DNA for the CDR3: TGTGCCAGCAGCCCCCACGGAGGGGGCCCCTTGGCGGACACTGAAGCTTTCTTT. As protein: CASSPHGGGPLADTEAFF.

The V and J genes are TRBV27 and TRBJ1-6, with a tentative D call TRBD1 (5 bases). The CDR3 consists of 15 residues. Germline values: CDR1 MNHEY, CDR2 SMNVEV (reference sequence). With 4 bases removed from V and 4 bases from J, the gap between germline ends came to 11 bases. In DNA form, the CDR3 reads TGTGCCAGCAGTTCGACAGTTAAGTATAATTCACCCCTCCACTTT. Its protein product is CASSSTVKYNSPLHF.

The chain links TRBV7-2 to TRBJ1-4; 7 bases line up with TRBD1. Unmatched junction bases numbered 4, after V lost 2 bases and J lost 7 bases. The CDR3 contains 14 residues. From germline, CDR1 is SGHTA and CDR2 FQGNSA. CDR3 bases: TGTGCCAGCAGCTTACAGGGGGAAGGTGAAAAACTGTTTTTT. Amino acids: CASSLQGEGEKLFF.

In its sample, this clone ranks as medium-sized (0.01 to 0.1%). The V call is TRBV4-3, the J call TRBJ1-1; no reliable D call. This CDR3 has 14 residues. Germline V gene lookup returns CDR1 LGHNA and CDR2 YSLEER. V was shortened by 0 bases and J by 4 bases, with 9 bases between the two germline ends. As DNA, the CDR3 is TGCGCCAGCAGCCAAGATTCCTCTACCACTGAAGCTTTCTTT. Translated: CASSQDSSTTEAFF.

This clone appeared a single time. This rearrangement joins TRBV5-1 to TRBJ2-1; TRBD1 matches 8 bases. The V and J ends lost 4 bases and 8 bases, in that order; junction bases with no gene match: 5. The CDR3 sequence is 13 residues long. Germline V gene lookup returns CDR1 SGHRS and CDR2 YFSETQ. CDR3 residues: CASSHEGQDEQFF. In DNA form, the CDR3 reads TGCGCCAGCAGCCATGAGGGACAGGATGAGCAGTTCTTC.

Worth noting for this clone: This likely traces to a read error, being one base from a far larger clone. The sample holds other DNA sequences that translate to the same CDR3. The chain is built from TRBV6-1 and TRBJ2-7; TRBD2 aligns across 13 bases. The CDR3 has 14 amino acids. After removal of 6 bases from V and 3 bases from J, the junction contained 2 bases not matched to a gene. Germline-derived CDR1 and CDR2 are MNHNS and SASEGT. The CDR3 nucleotides read TGTGCCAGCAGGACTAGCGGGGGGATCTACGAGCAGTACTTC. Protein product: CASRTSGGIYEQYF.

The V call is TRBV5-6, the J call TRBJ1-2; tentative D call: TRBD1 (6 bases). Per germline, CDR1 SGHDT and CDR2 YYEEEE. The CDR3 spans 14 residues. Trimming removed 0 bases at V and 7 bases at J, with 13 bases between. The CDR3 DNA reads TGTGCCAGCAGCTTGGCGTCGGGGGGCTCTGGCTACACCTTC. Protein: CASSLASGGSGYTF. Using reference TRBV5-6 and TRBJ1-2 for the parts outside the CDR3, the full variable domain is DAGVTQSPTHLIKTRGQQVTLRCSPKSGHDTVSWYQQALGQGPQFIFQYYEEEERQRGNFPDRFSGHQFPNYSSELNVNALLLGDSALYLCASSLASGGSGYTFGSGTRLTVV.

The gene calls are TRBV9 and TRBJ1-4; D is uncertain. This CDR3 has 14 amino acids. V lost 4 bases to trimming and J lost 3 bases, with 10 bases between them. CDR1 and CDR2 (germline): SGDLS, YYNGEE. The CDR3 region is CASSPEVANEKLFF. In DNA, the CDR3 is TGTGCCAGCAGCCCCGAGGTGGCTAATGAAAAACTGTTTTTT.

The chain carries TRBV19 and TRBJ2-3; TRBD2 might be the D (5 bases). CDR3 size: 14 residues. The V gene's germline CDR1 is LNHDA and CDR2 SQIVND (reference sequence). Trimming removed 5 bases at V and 0 bases at J, with 9 bases between. The CDR3 reads CASSSGLSTDTQYF. CDR3 DNA sequence: TGTGCCAGTAGTTCCGGACTTAGCACAGATACGCAGTATTTT. The whole variable domain, filled in from reference TRBV19 and TRBJ2-3, reads DGGITQSPKYLFRKEGQNVTLSCEQNLNHDAMYWYRQDPGQGLRLIYYSQIVNDFQKGDIAEGYSVSREKKESFPLTVTSAQKNPTAFYLCASSSGLSTDTQYFGPGTRLTVL.

V and J are TRBV30 and TRBJ1-1, with 7 bases that match TRBD1. CDR1 and CDR2 from the germline V gene are GTSNPN and SVGIG (reference sequence). Unmatched junction bases numbered 5, after V lost 3 bases and J lost 1 base. The length of the CDR3 is 14 residues. This CDR3 reads CAWRETGTNTEAFF. In DNA, the CDR3 is TGTGCCTGGAGGGAGACAGGGACGAACACTGAAGCTTTCTTT.

This clone was seen only once. The chain is built from TRBV10-3 and TRBJ1-3; TRBD1 matches at 10 bases. Trimming at V came to 7 bases and at J to 3 bases, leaving 9 bases not matched to a gene. Germline loops: CDR1 ENHRY, CDR2 SYGVKD. This CDR3 spans 16 amino acids. The CDR3 nucleotides are TGTGCCATCAAGGGGACAGGGGAGGGCAATGGAAACACCATATATTTT. It translates to CAIKGTGEGNGNTIYF.

This clone came up once. The chain uses TRBV9 and TRBJ1-2; 7 bases line up with TRBD1. This CDR3 has 12 amino acids. Germline CDR1 SGDLS, CDR2 YYNGEE. The trim removed 3 bases at V and 8 bases at J, leaving 4 bases unmatched. The CDR3 sequence: CASSADRFGYTF. The CDR3 DNA is TGTGCCAGCAGCGCGGACAGGTTCGGCTACACCTTC.

The chain uses TRBV2 and TRBJ1-1, with D uncertain. From germline, CDR1 is SNHLY and CDR2 FYNNEI. The CDR3 has 14 amino acids. Trimming stripped 7 bases from V and 3 bases from J, with 15 bases between. CDR3 region: CASNGGEGDTEAFF. As DNA, the CDR3 is TGTGCCAGCAACGGCGGTGAGGGCGACACTGAAGCTTTCTTT.

The rearrangement uses TRBV7-3 and TRBJ2-5; 11 bases align to TRBD1. V gave up 4 bases and J gave up 5 bases; unmatched junction bases: 0. The CDR3 totals 13 residues. Per germline, CDR1 SGHTA and CDR2 FQGTGA. DNA for the CDR3: TGTGCCAGCAGCTGGACAGGGGGCGAGACCCAGTACTTC. Translation gives CASSWTGGETQYF.